The TCR beta chain under discussion was sequenced for a study of response to subunit inactivated influenza vaccine. TCRdb independently ran MiXCR on the RT-PCR reads; one entry per CDR3 protein. The table lists hundreds of thousands of distinct CDR3 sequences, 25% of them singletons. Sequences were derived from CD4+ T cells sorted from PBMCs, sampled about 5 days after vaccination. The TCR sequence derives from a man in his fifties or sixties who received an inactivated influenza vaccine.

The CDR3 DNA is TGTGCCAGCAGCGTAAGCTCGGTTTTTAGTGAGACCCAGTACTTC. Its protein product is CASSVSSVFSETQYF. V gene TRBV9 combines with J gene TRBJ2-5; no firm D call. Germline assignment: CDR1 SGDLS and CDR2 YYNGEE. The CDR3 is made up of 15 amino acids. Trimming left V 1 base short and J 5 bases short, with 15 bases between.